Listed below are T cell receptor beta chains from one sample, sequenced in a study of a mutant IDH1 vaccine in newly diagnosed glioma. No cognate antigen is known for these TCRs. The assay was immunoSEQ multiplex PCR, and TCRdb's table has in-frame clones only and misses some. The sample carries 70,000 to 90,000 clones, 85% recorded once. The sequences come from PBMCs, collected from a glioma patient whose treatment included an IDH1 peptide vaccine. These receptor sequences come from a man aged 30 to 39 with glioma. Some clones in this sample may be carry-over from other donors' samples. Each CDR3 is given with its conserved first and last residue. A D gene is named only where the DNA matches it firmly.

>-|TRBV6-1|TRBJ2-7
TGTGCCAGCAGTCGCCCGGCAGGCCCCTCCGAGCAGTACTTC
CASSRPAGPSEQYF
>-|TRBV5-1|TRBJ2-5
TGCGCCAGCAGCTTGTCGGGGGACCAAGAGACCCAGTACTTC
CASSLSGDQETQYF
>TRBD1|TRBV9|TRBJ2-1
TGTGCCAGCAGCGTGGGACAGCAGATAGATGAGCAGTTCTTC
CASSVGQQIDEQFF
>-|TRBV29-1|TRBJ2-1
TGCAGCGTTGAAGGCGGGGTGAGCTCCTACAATGAGCAGTTCTTC
CSVEGGVSSYNEQFF
>-|TRBV28|TRBJ1-5
TGTGCCAGCAGTGGTAGGGGCGATCAGCCCCAGCATTTT
CASSGRGDQPQHF
>-|TRBV4-2|TRBJ1-1
TGTGCCAGCACTCGAGGGGGGAGGAACACTGAAGCTTTCTTT
CASTRGGRNTEAFF
>TRBD2|TRBV6-6|TRBJ2-1
TGTGCCAGCAGGGAACTAGCGGAATACAATGAGCAGTTCTTC
CASRELAEYNEQFF
>-|TRBV9|TRBJ1-3
TGTGCCAGCAGCGTAGGTCTGGCCTCTGGAAACACCATATATTTT
CASSVGLASGNTIYF
>TRBD1|TRBV19|TRBJ1-6
TGTGCCAGTAGTCTCGACAGGGGAGGTTCACCCCTCCACTTT
CASSLDRGGSPLHF
>-|TRBV6-6|TRBJ2-7
TGTGCCAGCAGTCCCTTTGGGGGAAGCTCCTACGAGCAGTACTTC
CASSPFGGSSYEQYF
>-|TRBV5-6|TRBJ1-5
TGTGCCAGGGTACTTCGGGAGCCCCAGCATTTT
CARVLREPQHF
>-|TRBV6-5|TRBJ1-5
TGTGCCAGCAGCACAATCGGCAATCAGCCCCAGCATTTT
CASSTIGNQPQHF
>-|TRBV5-1|TRBJ1-1
TGCGCCAGCAGCTTGGCCGTGGCGAACACTGAAGCTTTCTTT
CASSLAVANTEAFF
>TRBD2|TRBV4-1|TRBJ2-3
TGCGCCAGCAGCCCCCCCCGGGCGGGGGGGCTCGGTACGCAGTATTTT
CASSPPRAGGLGTQYF
>TRBD1|TRBV5-8|TRBJ1-1
TGTGCCAGCAGCAGAACAGGGGGGGCTGAAGCTTTCTTT
CASSRTGGAEAFF
>-|TRBV5-1|TRBJ2-7
TGCGCCAGCAGCCCATCCGAAGGGGGAAGGTCCTACGAGCAGTACTTC
CASSPSEGGRSYEQYF
>-|TRBV28|TRBJ2-3
TGTGCCAGCAGACCCCGGGGCGGTTCTAGCACAGATACGCAGTATTTT
CASRPRGGSSTDTQYF
>TRBD1|TRBV27|TRBJ2-7
TGTGCCAGCAGTCAAGCACGGGACAGGGTCTACGAGCAGTACTTC
CASSQARDRVYEQYF